The clone carrying this T cell receptor (beta chain) has a handful of counts. A much larger clone differs by one base, so this may be a read error. This record belongs to a study of molecular identifiers for immune sequencing clone quantification. In TCRdb, the PCR reads were re-called with MiXCR into one record per CDR3 protein. The data hold fewer than 350,000 distinct CDR3 sequences, with roughly 24% observed a single time. V lost 2 bases and J lost 4; bases outside the gene matches: 7. This CDR3 spans 16 amino acids. The sample consisted of naive CD8+ T cells from blood, with Jurkat cell RNA spiked in. Subset in this sample: FACS-sorted CD8+CD4-CCR7+CD45RA+ naive T cells. This receptor was obtained from a human donor in good health. Some libraries in this study had Jurkat cell RNA spiked in. The V call is TRBV12-3 or TRBV12-4, the J call TRBJ2-3, with 9 bases aligning to TRBD1. CDR3 DNA sequence: TGTGCCAGCAGTTTATCCGGGACAGGGCCCTCAGATACGCAGTATTTT. It is translated as CASSLSGTGPSDTQYF.